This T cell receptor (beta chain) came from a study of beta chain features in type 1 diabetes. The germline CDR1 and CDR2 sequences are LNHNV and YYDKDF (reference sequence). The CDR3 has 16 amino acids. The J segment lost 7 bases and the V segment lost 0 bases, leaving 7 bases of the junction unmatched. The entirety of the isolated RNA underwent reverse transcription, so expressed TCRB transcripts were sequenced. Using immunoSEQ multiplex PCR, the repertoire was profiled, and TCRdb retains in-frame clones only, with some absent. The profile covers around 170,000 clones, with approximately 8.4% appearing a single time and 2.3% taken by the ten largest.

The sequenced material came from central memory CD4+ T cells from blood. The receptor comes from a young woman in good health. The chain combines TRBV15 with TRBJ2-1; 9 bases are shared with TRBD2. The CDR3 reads CATSRDVSSGDNEQFF. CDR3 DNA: TGTGCCACCAGCAGAGATGTGTCTAGCGGGGATAATGAGCAGTTCTTC.